The 29 T cell receptor beta chains listed next were all sequenced from one sample in a study of vaccination effects on CD4 cells after COVID-19. These receptors lack a known antigen. Profiling relied on immunoSEQ multiplex PCR, and the TCRdb table lists in-frame clones only, not all of them. The sample includes under 40,000 clones, 55% to 85% of them seen just once. Viral peptide pool expansion of antigen-specific CD4+ T cells preceded sequencing in the ViraFEST assay. Following an approximately eleven-day culture, CD4+ T cells were purified. The healthy vaccine recipients, who had no prior SARS-CoV-2 infection, showed negative nucleocapsid antibodies. The sample was CD4+ T cells from PBMCs cultured with HCoV-OC43 spike peptides, taken before COVID-19 vaccination. Subset here: HCoV-OC43 spike overlapping peptide pool stimulation. The source of these receptors is a human donor who received a COVID-19 vaccine.

V gene TRBV4-2 combines with J gene TRBJ2-7, with a tentative D call TRBD2 (5 bases). V lost 1 base to trimming and J lost 4 bases, with 11 bases between them. The CDR3 totals 14 residues. Germline CDR1 LGHNA, CDR2 YNFKEQ. This CDR3 reads CASSQVGDSYEQYF. CDR3 nucleotides: TGTGCCAGCAGCCAAGTCGGGGATTCGTACGAGCAGTACTTC.

This clone appeared a single time. The CDR3 DNA follows: TGTGCCAGCAGATTAGACCGTGATGAAAAACTGTTTTTT. Encoded protein: CASRLDRDEKLFF. V usage is TRBV2 and J usage is TRBJ1-4; D remains ambiguous. The CDR3 runs 13 residues. The V end lost 6 bases, the J end lost 6 bases, and 11 bases lay between the germline ends. Germline-derived CDR1 and CDR2 are SNHLY and FYNNEI. Variable domain in full (rest from reference TRBV2 and TRBJ1-4): EPEVTQTPSHQVTQMGQEVILRCVPISNHLYFYWYRQILGQKVEFLVSFYNNEISEKSEIFDDQFSVERPDGSNFTLKIRSTKLEDSAMYFCASRLDRDEKLFFGSGTQLSVL.

The chain combines TRBV7-9 with TRBJ2-3; D tentatively reads TRBD1 or TRBD2 (5 bases each). Germline loops: CDR1 SEHNR, CDR2 FQNEAQ (reference sequence). The CDR3 has 16 amino acids. V lost 1 base, J lost 3 bases, and 14 bases lay in between. CDR3 amino acids: CASSLVTPRGTDTQYF. In nucleotides, the CDR3 is TGTGCCAGCAGCTTAGTAACGCCGAGGGGAACAGATACGCAGTATTTT.

In its sample, this clone was seen a few times. This chain links TRBV11-3 with TRBJ2-1, with D hard to call. The CDR3 contains 15 residues. The germline gives CDR1 SGHNT, CDR2 YENEEA. V was clipped by 1 base and J by 6 bases, with 13 bases between them. In nucleotides, the CDR3 is TGTGCCAGCAGCTTAGGTGGGGTCCCAGCCAATGAGCAGTTCTTC. Its protein product is CASSLGGVPANEQFF.

The CDR3 is CASSQDMGTGKTYGYTF. Written as DNA, the CDR3 is TGCGCCAGCAGCCAAGATATGGGGACAGGGAAGACCTATGGCTACACCTTC. The rearrangement uses TRBV4-3 and TRBJ1-2, with 9 nucleotides matching TRBD1. Trimming cost V 0 bases and J 4 bases; bases outside gene matches: 9. The CDR3 is 17 amino acids. CDR1 is LGHNA and CDR2 is YSLEER in the germline V gene.

This clone was counted between two and nine times. The chain combines TRBV10-3 with TRBJ1-3; no firm D call. Trimming took 0 bases from V and 0 from J, leaving 6 bases between them. The germline V gene has CDR1 ENHRY and CDR2 SYGVKD. The CDR3 covers 15 residues. The CDR3 nucleotides read TGTGCCATCAGTGAGTCCGGTACCTCTGGAAACACCATATATTTT. Translated: CAISESGTSGNTIYF.

The rearrangement uses TRBV2 and TRBJ2-4, with D possibly called TRBD1 or TRBD2 (5 bases each). Trimming cost V 4 bases and J 6 bases, with 13 bases left between them. The CDR3 is 14 amino acids. From germline, CDR1 is SNHLY and CDR2 FYNNEI. CDR3 nucleotides: TGTGCCAGCAGTGTACGTGGGGACCTAAACATTCAGTACTTC. It is translated as CASSVRGDLNIQYF.

CDR3 protein: CASRIRGQGPYEQYF. For the CDR3, the DNA is TGTGCCAGCAGGATTAGGGGACAGGGACCCTACGAGCAGTACTTC. This chain links TRBV28 with TRBJ2-7, with 9 bases matching TRBD1. Germline V gives CDR1 MDHEN, CDR2 SYDVKM. The CDR3 has 15 residues. The J segment lost 2 bases and the V segment lost 6 bases, leaving 8 bases of the junction unmatched.

This clone has more than one count but fewer than ten. This sequence joins TRBV5-4 and TRBJ2-7; no definite D call. CDR1 and CDR2 (germline): SGHNT, YYREEE (reference sequence). The length of the CDR3 is 14 residues. Trimming cost V 0 bases and J 4 bases, with 11 bases left between them. The CDR3 here is CASSLGPVVYEQYF. The CDR3 bases are TGTGCCAGCAGCTTGGGACCGGTAGTATACGAGCAGTACTTC.

This clone was picked up a small number of times. The chain carries TRBV7-2 and TRBJ1-5, with 9 bases lining up with TRBD1. The CDR3 covers 15 residues. Germline V gives CDR1 SGHTA, CDR2 FQGNSA. The trim removed 1 base at V and 6 bases at J, leaving 4 bases unmatched. The CDR3 protein is CASSLDRGLSQPQHF. The DNA for the CDR3 is TGTGCCAGCAGCTTAGACAGGGGGCTTAGTCAGCCCCAGCATTTT.

V usage is TRBV2 and J usage is TRBJ2-7; tentative D call: TRBD1 (5 bases). The CDR3 sequence is 14 residues long. CDR1 SNHLY and CDR2 FYNNEI come from the germline V gene. V lost 1 base and J lost 5, with 12 bases in between. This chain's CDR3 is CASSEGLRVHEQYF. In DNA, the CDR3 is TGTGCCAGCAGTGAAGGCCTCAGGGTACACGAGCAGTACTTC. The variable domain in full, completed from reference TRBV2 and TRBJ2-7, reads EPEVTQTPSHQVTQMGQEVILRCVPISNHLYFYWYRQILGQKVEFLVSFYNNEISEKSEIFDDQFSVERPDGSNFTLKIRSTKLEDSAMYFCASSEGLRVHEQYFGPGTRLTVT.

This clone was detected only a few times. CDR3 coding DNA: TGCGCCAGCAGCCAAGGTGTACAAAAAGTAATGGGAAACACCATATATTTT. Its translation: CASSQGVQKVMGNTIYF. The V gene is TRBV4-1, the J gene TRBJ1-3; D is unresolved. Germline CDR1 is MGHRA and CDR2 is YSYEKL. V lost 1 base and J 4 bases, leaving 17 bases between the germline ends. This CDR3 is 17 amino acids long.

This clone was recorded only once. The chain uses TRBV6-4 and TRBJ2-7, with 9 positions matching TRBD1. This CDR3 comprises 15 residues. Germline lookup yields CDR1 MRHNA and CDR2 SNTAGT. With 2 bases clipped from V and 3 bases from J, the junction kept 5 bases outside the gene matches. Here the CDR3 DNA reads TGTGCCAGCAGTGACCGGGACAGGGAGGACTACGAGCAGTACTTC. Protein sequence: CASSDRDREDYEQYF.

The V and J genes are TRBV6-5 and TRBJ1-5; TRBD1 might be the D (5 bases). The ends were cut back, 6 bases at V and 2 bases at J, with 14 bases in the middle. CDR3 length equals 15 residues. CDR1 and CDR2 (germline): MNHEY, SVGAGI. CDR3 in DNA: TGTGCCAGCAGCCCCGCGGGGGGGGGCAATCAGCCCCAGCATTTT. Translating it yields CASSPAGGGNQPQHF.

V and J are TRBV28 and TRBJ1-6; D is possibly TRBD1 (6 bases). The ends were cut back, 6 bases at V and 5 bases at J, with 14 bases in the middle. The CDR3 consists of 15 residues. The germline gives CDR1 MDHEN, CDR2 SYDVKM. Here the CDR3 reads CASSQGWPNNSPLHF. CDR3 coding DNA: TGTGCCAGCAGCCAGGGGTGGCCCAATAATTCACCCCTCCACTTT. Using reference TRBV28 and TRBJ1-6 for the parts outside the CDR3, the full variable domain is DVKVTQSSRYLVKRTGEKVFLECVQDMDHENMFWYRQDPGLGLRLIYFSYDVKMKEKGDIPEGYSVSREKKERFSLILESASTNQTSMYLCASSQGWPNNSPLHFGNGTRLTVT.

This clone is a singleton in its sample. The rearrangement links TRBV19 to TRBJ1-5, with TRBD1 identical over 8 bases. The V gene's germline CDR1 is LNHDA and CDR2 SQIVND (reference sequence). CDR3 length: 16 residues. V lost 3 bases to trimming and J lost 2 bases; unmatched junction nucleotides: 6. The CDR3, as DNA: TGTGCCAGTAGTATCTCACAGGGGGGTGGCAATCAGCCCCAGCATTTT. It yields the protein CASSISQGGGNQPQHF.

The genes are TRBV18 and TRBJ2-6, with 7 bases that match TRBD1. The CDR3 runs to 17 residues. CDR1 and CDR2 from the germline V gene are KGHSH and LQKENI. The ends lost 2 bases at V and 3 bases at J; junction bases unmatched: 7. CDR3 sequence: CASSPVQQGYGANVLTF. Written as DNA, the CDR3 is TGTGCCAGCTCACCAGTCCAACAGGGGTATGGGGCCAACGTCCTGACTTTC. Supplemented by reference TRBV18 and TRBJ2-6, the full variable domain reads NAGVMQNPRHLVRRRGQEARLRCSPMKGHSHVYWYRQLPEEGLKFMVYLQKENIIDESGMPKERFSAEFPKEGPSILRIQQVVRGDSAAYFCASSPVQQGYGANVLTFGAGSRLTVL.

V is TRBV5-4 and J is TRBJ2-6; a possible D gene is TRBD1 (5 bases). Trimming cost V 9 bases and J 0 bases, with 19 bases left between them. The V gene's germline CDR1 is SGHNT and CDR2 YYREEE (reference sequence). CDR3 length: 17 amino acids. DNA of the CDR3: TGTGCCACCTCGACAGACCCGTTACCCTCTGGGGCCAACGTCCTGACTTTC. Amino acids: CATSTDPLPSGANVLTF.

This chain links TRBV7-9 with TRBJ2-6; possibly TRBD1 for D (5 bases). The V end lost 5 bases, the J end lost 0 bases, and 8 bases lay between the germline ends. The length of the CDR3 is 15 residues. Looked up from germline, CDR1 is SEHNR and CDR2 is FQNEAQ (reference sequence). CDR3 sequence reads: CASSNQGSGANVLTF. The CDR3 nucleotides read TGTGCCAGCAGCAACCAGGGCTCTGGGGCCAACGTCCTGACTTTC.

The rearrangement joins TRBV27 to TRBJ2-3; tentatively, D is TRBD1 (5 bases). This CDR3 has 14 residues. V was pared by 3 bases and J by 5 bases, with 12 bases between. From germline, CDR1 is MNHEY and CDR2 SMNVEV (reference sequence). DNA for the CDR3: TGTGCCAGCAGTTTGTTCAGGGCGGAAGATACGCAGTATTTT. Translating gives CASSLFRAEDTQYF.

This chain links TRBV12-5 with TRBJ1-1; D is perhaps TRBD1 (6 bases). CDR1 LGHNT and CDR2 FRNRAP come from the germline V gene. The CDR3 is 15 residues long. Trimming took off 4 bases at V and 0 bases at J, with 12 bases between the two ends. CDR3 in amino acids: CASGSDRGLNTEAFF. The CDR3 nucleotides are TGTGCTAGTGGTTCGGACAGAGGCTTGAACACTGAAGCTTTCTTT.

This clone was seen a single time. The rearrangement uses TRBV7-6 and TRBJ2-2; 10 bases are shared with TRBD1. Unmatched junction bases numbered 1, after V lost 1 base and J lost 5 bases. CDR1 is SGHVS and CDR2 is FNYEAQ in the germline V gene. The CDR3 is 15 amino acids. CDR3 region: CASSLGQGATGELFF. In DNA, the CDR3 is TGTGCCAGCAGCTTAGGACAGGGGGCGACCGGGGAGCTGTTTTTT.

This sequence joins TRBV4-1 and TRBJ2-7; possible D gene TRBD2, 5 bases. In germline, CDR1 is MGHRA, CDR2 YSYEKL. There are 16 residues in the CDR3. V was cut by 2 bases and J by 1 base, with 15 bases left in between. In nucleotides, the CDR3 is TGCGCCAGCAGCCAATCGCCAGCGGAACTATCCTACGAGCAGTACTTC. Its translation: CASSQSPAELSYEQYF.

V usage is TRBV6-5 and J usage is TRBJ2-7, with TRBD1 matching over 10 bases. In germline, CDR1 is MNHEY, CDR2 SVGAGI. CDR3 size: 15 residues. J was trimmed by 6 bases and V by 3 bases; bases with no gene match: 8. This CDR3 is CASSYSSGQGTEQYF. CDR3 nucleotides: TGTGCCAGCAGTTATTCATCGGGACAGGGGACCGAGCAGTACTTC.

The chain links TRBV30 to TRBJ1-6; D gene ambiguous. V dropped 1 base and J dropped 9 bases, with 10 bases sitting between them. Germline CDR1 and CDR2: GTSNPN and SVGIG (reference sequence). The CDR3 spans 13 residues. CDR3 sequence reads: CAWSEGDASPLHF. The CDR3 region has the DNA TGTGCCTGGAGTGAAGGTGATGCTTCACCCCTCCACTTT.

The chain uses TRBV25-1 and TRBJ2-1; 8 bases fit TRBD2. CDR1 is MGHDK, CDR2 SYGVNS, per germline. V shed 5 bases and J 10 bases; nucleotides not matched to a gene: 7. This CDR3 comprises 13 residues. The CDR3: CASSIAGTREQFF. DNA of the CDR3: TGTGCCAGCAGTATCGCCGGGACTAGGGAGCAGTTCTTC.

This chain connects TRBV12-3 or TRBV12-4 to TRBJ1-1, with TRBD1 matching 10 bases. The CDR3 runs 13 residues. The V gene end was trimmed by 6 bases and the J gene end by 3 bases; junction bases not matched to a gene: 1. In nucleotides, the CDR3 is TGTGCCAGCAGGACAGGGGGCTACACTGAAGCTTTCTTT. This translates into CASRTGGYTEAFF.

The chain uses TRBV4-3 and TRBJ2-2, with D unresolved. V gave up 7 bases and J gave up 1 base, with 13 bases separating them. The CDR3 loop spans 15 amino acids. Per the germline V gene, CDR1 is LGHNA and CDR2 is YSLEER. CDR3 sequence reads: CASNLQPGNTGELFF. CDR3 nucleotides: TGCGCCAGCAACCTCCAGCCGGGGAACACCGGGGAGCTGTTTTTT.

The chain has TRBV5-1 and TRBJ2-3, with D hard to call. The CDR3 spans 15 residues. Trimming left V 0 bases short and J 3 bases short, with 11 bases between. CDR1 is SGHRS and CDR2 is YFSETQ in the germline V gene. The DNA for the CDR3 is TGCGCCAGCAGCTTGGGTGTAGTCGGGACAGATACGCAGTATTTT. Translated: CASSLGVVGTDTQYF.